This T cell receptor (beta chain) was found in a study of cytomegalovirus exposure and HLA in healthy donors (TCRdb year 2017). About the full investigation: According to an earlier analysis of 587 of the donors, some 170 million T cells yielded some 120 million unique TCR beta sequences and less than 300 Gb of sequence data. To predict cytomegalovirus infection status, the study combined high-throughput TCR immunosequencing, statistical association of individual TCRs with disease status, and machine learning. In addition to the first cohort of 666 subjects, a separate validation cohort of some 120 different subjects was used. All discovery cohort repertoires had been generated on a single sequencing platform. Because of strong linkage in the cohort, roughly five DR-DQ haplotypes were treated as single units for association and clustering. Donor age, sex, ethnicity and CMV serostatus were compiled alongside the repertoire data. Typing coverage differed by locus: A, B, C, DRB1 and DQB1 were typed in about 620-640 donors, DQA1 in approximately 520, DPA1 in 600 to 610, and DPB1 in 450 to 480. Among over 350 genotyped donors of the cohort, an average of around 240,000 unique TCR beta nucleotide sequences were sequenced per donor, roughly a sixth of them non-productive. Both class I and class II loci were covered by HLA typing, at four-digit resolution. Of the roughly 390 genotyped donors, around 81% fell in the genetic ancestry cluster associated with self-reported Caucasian donors. An early release covering roughly 600 HLA-typed donors comprised about 300 gigabases of sequencing data and about 90 million unique TCR sequences. In a later genetic analysis, genome-wide SNP genotypes for about 55% of the 666 donors were used, and that subset was treated as a discovery cohort. The later analysis used no new phenotypic data to find candidate immune exposures, relying instead on TCR beta sequences and their occurrence across donors. To decide whether each TCR beta V gene segment behaved as functional or pseudogenic, an earlier analysis of some 570 of the donors relied on high-throughput TCR beta sequencing. The study aimed to test whether signatures of past pathogen exposure could be identified by cataloging public T cell receptors. The study used immunosequencing to profile the T cell repertoires of approximately 650 subjects and linked those repertoires to cytomegalovirus serostatus. A later analysis re-examined previously published TCR beta repertoires from 610 or so donors and added high-resolution HLA genotyping to investigate patterns of TCR occurrence. The full study reports these points: In a later analysis, most CMV-associated TCR beta chains were found to appear HLA-restricted, with HLA associations seemingly driven largely by CMV exposure. Correlated functional status among segregating V segments might reflect linkage disequilibrium, but an unknown experimental factor could not be ruled out. Most TCR sequences were observed very rarely across donors, whereas some public TCRs were present in many individuals. A further reported finding was that TCR beta sequences accurately predicted the HLA-A and HLA-B alleles for most subjects in the first cohort. Only TCR beta chains were sequenced in this cohort, and the absence of alpha or paired-chain data limited detectable features. The only immune exposure information available for the cohort was CMV serostatus. Because some donors lacked HLA typing at each locus, the association tests relied only on the typed subset. An earlier analysis of approximately 600 of the donors showed that most TCR beta V segments appeared in productive rearrangements either about 87% or about 30% of the time, which broadly matched IMGT annotations. V-gene and J-gene trimming of TCR beta chains was associated with a missense DCLRE1C variant in a later genetic analysis, and the association was replicated in an independent cohort. The study listed 170 or so TCR beta chains as associated with cytomegalovirus. The authors suggested that the approach could potentially be extended to other disease states and immunological phenotypes. A cluster of highly shared sequence variants was judged likely to represent a technical artifact of the sequencing pipeline. Over 15 rarely observed V segments, including chromosome 9 orphons, were excluded from the earlier analysis of approximately 500 of the donors because counts were too low. A later genetic analysis reported fewer N-insertions in productive TCRs among donors in an Asian-associated ancestry cluster than the roughly 650-donor mean. In both the original and validation cohorts, the classifier was reported to diagnose cytomegalovirus status with high specificity and sensitivity. Because the 87-base-pair reads could not distinguish some IMGT-functional V segments, including TRBV6-2 and TRBV6-3, those segments were excluded. According to a later analysis, TCR association rates differed among HLA loci, with DRB1 alleles showing the most associated TCRs and HLA-C alleles showing the fewest. In a later analysis, HLA-associated TCR beta chains were found to be more clonally expanded and to have lower generation probabilities than equally common non-associated chains. When HLA alleles, especially DR and DQ, strongly co-occurred, TCR associations were difficult to assign to individual alleles. Sequencing depth was assumed to be roughly uniform across donors in the presence/absence analyses, though that assumption may not hold. According to a later analysis, parvovirus B19, influenza, CMV and Epstein-Barr virus appeared linked to several top co-occurrence clusters. In vitro tests confirmed that three of the cytomegalovirus-associated TCR beta chains recognize cytomegalovirus antigens. A later analysis associated 16,951 TCR beta sequences with specific HLA alleles at a false discovery rate of 0.05.

The germline V gene (reference sequence) gives CDR1 as LNHDA and CDR2 as SQIVND. The CDR3 numbers 14 residues from cysteine through phenylalanine. The read is trimmed to its CDR3 DNA, 42 bases read in frame from base 1. Ends trimmed: V by 3 bases, J by 3 bases; bases unmatched to a gene: 4. In regard to this clone: There is no known antigen for this receptor. Qualities for individual bases were not recorded, and no much larger clone is one base off.

In total, approximately 700 healthy bone marrow donors made up the cohort. At the time of sampling, all cohort members were nominally healthy, though unrecorded immune exposures were likely present. The donor tested CMV seronegative, placing the donor among the 300 to 400 seronegative members of the cohort. A peripheral blood sample was provided by each donor, and peripheral blood mononuclear cells were used for TCR beta sequencing. Genomic DNA extraction from the blood cell samples was performed with the Qiagen DNeasy Blood Extraction Kit. The protocol used for the library was the immunoSEQ multiplex PCR assay. A mixture of 60 forward primers for TCR Vbeta segments and 13 reverse primers for TCR Jbeta segments was used in the multiplex PCR. A multiplex PCR assay on genomic DNA amplified the CDR3 region of rearranged TCR beta genes. The Illumina HiSeq System was used to sequence the amplified TCR beta libraries as 87-base-pair reads. The study's own analysis went as follows. Across the roughly 600 repertoires, a later analysis counted some 81 million unique TCR beta chains, roughly 11 million of which were shared by at least two donors. Raw reads were error-corrected and collapsed into unique sequences by a nearest-neighbor algorithm in which closely related sequences were merged to remove PCR and sequencing errors. To assign V, D and J gene segments, CDR3 sequences were aligned to IMGT reference sequences. For a sequence to be retained, a match of at least six nucleotides to both a V gene segment and a J gene segment was required. A rearrangement counted as productive if the CDR3 had no stop codons and remained in frame with V and J, and every other rearrangement counted as non-productive. CDR3 was defined by IMGT convention, running from the second conserved V-encoded cysteine to the conserved J-encoded phenylalanine. The earlier analysis of 550 to 650 of the donors excluded any sequence lacking an unambiguous match to a single V gene segment. In an earlier analysis of several hundred of the donors, a V segment was called functional when productive rearrangements were above 56.7%, and segregating when the standard deviation between donors exceeded 5%. A statistical classification framework was built for diagnosing cytomegalovirus status from the catalog of TCR beta chain sequences. In a later analysis, V and J genes were assigned by comparing TCR nucleotide sequences against IMGT/GENE-DB human TR gene sequences. A later analysis assigned CDR3 sequences and most-parsimonious VDJ recombination scenarios with the TCRdist pipeline. In a later analysis, each TCR beta chain was defined by its CDR3 amino acid sequence together with its V-gene family, and reads without a unique V-gene family were excluded. As a way to deal with suspected cross-contamination and a sequencing artifact, a later analysis dropped hundreds of nucleotide sequences that were highly shared and had low generation probability. For each public chain, a later analysis derived a clonal expansion index from normalized ranks of inferred template counts within each repertoire. Generation probabilities in a later analysis came from a VDJ recombination model fitted to out-of-frame rearrangements, and those results were checked against IGoR. In a later analysis, TCR-TCR, TCR-HLA and TCR-CMV co-occurrence was scored with hypergeometric tests, and a repertoire-size bias correction was applied to TCR pairs. To estimate false discovery rates, a later analysis permuted the HLA or CMV assignments 20 times. In a later analysis, co-occurring TCRs were grouped using DBSCAN, and TCRdist sequence similarity was added for clustering within HLA-allele-positive subsets. Repertoires with fewer than 30,000 or more than 120,000 public chains were left out of co-occurrence clustering, as were a few repertoires with anomalous nucleotide sharing. The immuneACCESS repertoire file appears here via TCRdb, limited to in-frame rearrangements. These files lack a portion of the clones; in checked studies, under half of the deficit traces to unresolved V genes, and the cause of the others is not known. Clonal size and the V and J genes are those of that table, whereas D and trimming came from the DNA. The sample table contains some 93,000 clones; only one count was recorded for 78% of them. Around 3.2% of the sample comes from the top ten.

This sequence uses TRBV19 and TRBJ1-1; TRBD1 lines up with 7 middle nucleotides. The receptor was derived from a woman between 35 and 50 years old in good health and CMV-seronegative. The material sequenced was PBMCs. This receptor carries the CDR3 CASSIRDSYTEAFF. The DNA sequence reads TGTGCCAGTAGTATCCGGGACAGTTACACTGAAGCTTTCTTT.